The clone carrying this T cell receptor (beta chain) was recorded at least ten times. The data are from a study of identical twins. TCRdb ran MiXCR on the 5' RACE reads and lists one entry per CDR3 protein. The profile shows around 510,000 distinct CDR3 sequences, roughly an eighth of them singletons. The same sample was also studied in work on yellow fever vaccine responses in identical twins.

This receptor was obtained from a woman under 30 in good health. The specimen was CD4+ T cells sorted from blood.

The CDR3 region is CASSQDLLRQAFF. CDR3 in DNA: TGTGCCAGCAGCCAAGATCTACTTCGGCAAGCTTTCTTT. The chain joins TRBV14 to TRBJ1-1; no clear D. Germline V CDR1 and CDR2: SGHDN, FVKESK. The CDR3 has 13 residues. Trimming took 0 bases from V and 9 from J, leaving 11 bases between them.